The 30 T cell receptor beta chains below come from one sample, sequenced in a study of PD-1 blockade in classical Hodgkin lymphoma. The assay was immunoSEQ multiplex PCR, and TCRdb's table has in-frame clones only and misses some. The sample yields approximately 99,000 clones, around 81% seen once. Brentuximab vedotin exposure varied among the patients, all of whom had relapsed after autologous stem cell transplantation. The sample in question was peripheral blood mononuclear cells (PBMCs), obtained before the second cycle of nivolumab. The receptor set was obtained from a human donor with classical Hodgkin lymphoma.

The chain uses TRBV27 and TRBJ1-1, with TRBD1 matching 8 bases. CDR1 and CDR2 (germline): MNHEY, SMNVEV (reference sequence). The CDR3 runs to 19 residues. Trimming removed 0 bases from V and 4 bases from J; junction bases left unmatched: 16. CDR3 in DNA: TGTGCCAGCAGTTTATCCCTGAGACAGGGGAGGGGGGGTTCCACTGAAGCTTTCTTT. This encodes CASSLSLRQGRGGSTEAFF.

This chain uses TRBV10-3 with TRBJ1-3; 7 nucleotides line up with TRBD1. The J segment lost 2 bases and the V segment lost 0 bases, leaving 4 bases of the junction unmatched. Germline V lookup: CDR1 ENHRY, CDR2 SYGVKD. This CDR3 contains 16 residues. The chain's CDR3 is CAISESGTGAGNTIYF. CDR3 DNA: TGTGCCATCAGTGAGTCAGGAACAGGGGCTGGAAACACCATATATTTT.

V usage is TRBV7-2 and J usage is TRBJ1-3, with D hard to call. Germline values: CDR1 SGHTA, CDR2 FQGNSA. The CDR3 covers 15 residues. V was shortened by 4 bases and J by 3 bases, with 13 bases between the two germline ends. The CDR3 sequence: CASSYDKSFGNTIYF. The CDR3 DNA sequence: TGTGCCAGCAGCTACGACAAGAGTTTTGGAAACACCATATATTTT.

This chain connects TRBV4-1 to TRBJ2-3; 9 nucleotides align to TRBD2. CDR3 length: 17 residues. With V trimmed by 4 bases and J by 2 bases, 10 bases remained unmatched. In germline, CDR1 is MGHRA, CDR2 YSYEKL. CDR3 nucleotide sequence: TGCGCCAGCAGCCGCTCTTCGGCGGGAGGGGTCACAGATACGCAGTATTTT. It codes for CASSRSSAGGVTDTQYF.

The gene calls are TRBV2 and TRBJ1-2; 8 bases line up with TRBD1. Germline V gene sequence: CDR1 SNHLY, CDR2 FYNNEI. The CDR3 totals 13 residues. The junction had 6 bases not matched to a gene; V was cut back by 6 bases and J by 6 bases. CDR3 protein: CASRSGGKDGYTF. DNA of the CDR3: TGTGCCAGCAGGTCAGGGGGCAAGGATGGCTACACCTTC.

The chain links TRBV6-1 to TRBJ1-1; TRBD1 matches 7 bases. V lost 7 bases, J lost 4 bases, and 9 bases stayed unmatched. This CDR3 has 14 residues. Germline V lookup: CDR1 MNHNS, CDR2 SASEGT. The CDR3 nucleotides are TGTGCCAGCAAGGAGGGGGCCTGGATCACTGAAGCTTTCTTT. Protein: CASKEGAWITEAFF.

The chain is built from TRBV5-1 and TRBJ2-3, with D perhaps being TRBD1 or TRBD2 (5 bases each). V gave up 5 bases and J gave up 2 bases, with 15 bases separating them. The germline V gene encodes CDR1 SGHRS and CDR2 YFSETQ. The length of the CDR3 is 15 residues. The chain's CDR3 is CASSDSDYHTDTQYF. CDR3 sequence (DNA): TGCGCCAGCAGTGACAGCGACTACCACACAGATACGCAGTATTTT.

The chain couples TRBV5-1 to TRBJ2-7, with TRBD1 as a possible D gene (6 bases). Trimming removed 0 bases at V and 2 bases at J, with 12 bases between. The germline V gene encodes CDR1 SGHRS and CDR2 YFSETQ. CDR3 length: 15 amino acids. CDR3 coding DNA: TGCGCCAGCAGCTTGGCCTTCAGGGGACCCTACGAGCAGTACTTC. Translating gives CASSLAFRGPYEQYF. The whole variable domain, filled in from reference TRBV5-1 and TRBJ2-7, reads KAGVTQTPRYLIKTRGQQVTLSCSPISGHRSVSWYQQTPGQGLQFLFEYFSETQRNKGNFPGRFSGRQFSNSRSEMNVSTLELGDSALYLCASSLAFRGPYEQYFGPGTRLTVT.

This clone was seen a single time. The gene calls are TRBV18 and TRBJ2-1, with 7 bases matching TRBD2. Trimming cost V 4 bases and J 2 bases; bases outside gene matches: 5. The CDR3 totals 15 residues. The germline V gene has CDR1 KGHSH and CDR2 LQKENI. CDR3 residues: CASSRDYPAYNEQFF. CDR3 in DNA: TGTGCCAGCTCACGGGACTACCCAGCCTACAATGAGCAGTTCTTC.

Note on this clone: One end of the junction varies from germline; a read error may be responsible. The V and J genes are TRBV11-2 and TRBJ2-7, with a tentative D call TRBD2 (5 bases). The CDR3 length is 12 residues. Germline CDR1 SGHAT, CDR2 FQNNGV. CDR3 sequence (DNA): TGTGCCAGCAGCTTACTGCGACTAAGCCTCCACTTC. It specifies CASSLLRLSLHF. The complete variable domain, with remaining parts taken from reference TRBV11-2 and TRBJ2-7, reads EAGVAQSPRYKIIEKRQSVAFWCNPISGHATLYWYQQILGQGPKLLIQFQNNGVVDDSQLPKDRFSAERLKGVDSTLKIQPAKLEDSAVYLCASSLLRLSLHFGPGTRLTVT.

This clone was observed once. J is TRBJ1-1 and V is TRBV19, with D unresolved. Per germline, CDR1 LNHDA and CDR2 SQIVND (reference sequence). The CDR3 runs 13 residues. V lost 7 bases, J lost 4 bases, and 13 bases lay in between. The CDR3 bases are TGTGCCAGTAAGCGGGAAGTTATCACTGAAGCTTTCTTT. Protein product: CASKREVITEAFF.

This chain connects TRBV11-3 to TRBJ2-2; TRBD2 matches 7 bases. The CDR3 has 14 residues. Trimming removed 6 bases from V and 4 bases from J; junction bases left unmatched: 5. Germline CDR1 reads SGHNT; CDR2 reads YENEEA. Here the CDR3 reads CASSKLASTGELFF. The CDR3 DNA reads TGTGCCAGCAGTAAACTAGCGTCCACCGGGGAGCTGTTTTTT.

The genes are TRBV7-8 and TRBJ2-2; 12 nucleotides align to TRBD2. V trimming: 5 bases; J trimming: 6 bases; junction bases outside the gene matches: 7. The CDR3 length is 16 residues. Germline lookup yields CDR1 SGHVS and CDR2 FQNEAQ. As DNA, the CDR3 is TGTGCCAGCAGCGTGCCTAGCGGGAGGGGCCCCGGGGAGCTGTTTTTT. Its translation is CASSVPSGRGPGELFF.

The chain employs TRBV6-6 and TRBJ2-7; the match to TRBD1 covers 9 bases. The CDR3 runs to 15 residues. The V and J ends lost 6 bases and 3 bases, in that order; junction bases with no gene match: 9. CDR1 is MNHNY and CDR2 is SVGAGI in the germline V gene (reference sequence). CDR3 protein: CASRDRGMVVYEQYF. CDR3 sequence (DNA): TGTGCCAGCAGGGACAGGGGTATGGTAGTCTACGAGCAGTACTTC.

The chain couples TRBV28 to TRBJ2-7; 8 bases align to TRBD2. This CDR3 spans 15 amino acids. The ends lost 8 bases at V and 1 base at J; junction bases unmatched: 10. Germline V gene sequence: CDR1 MDHEN, CDR2 SYDVKM. DNA of the CDR3: TGTGCCAGCCTTGGCGGTAGCGGGATTTCCTACGAGCAGTACTTC. It yields the protein CASLGGSGISYEQYF.

The J gene is TRBJ2-7, the V gene TRBV27; weak D call: TRBD2 (5 bases). Trimming left V 9 bases short and J 0 bases short, with 12 bases between. Germline assignment: CDR1 MNHEY and CDR2 SMNVEV (reference sequence). The CDR3 totals 13 residues. As DNA, the CDR3 is TGTGCCAGTTTGATGGACTTCTCCTACGAGCAGTACTTC. This codes for CASLMDFSYEQYF.

The gene calls are TRBV19 and TRBJ1-2; TRBD1 might be the D (6 bases). In germline, CDR1 is LNHDA, CDR2 SQIVND (reference sequence). The V and J ends lost 3 bases and 8 bases respectively, with 16 bases between them. The CDR3 sequence is 14 residues long. The CDR3 reads CASSMGAGLDGYTF. The CDR3 bases are TGTGCCAGTAGTATGGGGGCGGGATTAGACGGCTACACCTTC.

The chain employs TRBV9 and TRBJ2-1; the match to TRBD2 covers 13 bases. The CDR3 loop spans 15 amino acids. J lost 6 bases, V lost 7 bases, and 7 bases had no gene match. CDR1 is SGDLS and CDR2 is YYNGEE in the germline V gene. The CDR3 here is CASSAGTSGTNEQFF. DNA for the CDR3: TGTGCCAGCTCAGCCGGGACTAGCGGGACCAATGAGCAGTTCTTC. Drawing the rest from reference TRBV9 and TRBJ2-1, the complete variable domain is DSGVTQTPKHLITATGQRVTLRCSPRSGDLSVYWYQQSLDQGLQFLIQYYNGEERAKGNILERFSAQQFPDLHSELNLSSLELGDSALYFCASSAGTSGTNEQFFGPGTRLTVL.

V gene TRBV6-5 combines with J gene TRBJ1-2; D may be TRBD1 (5 bases). The CDR3 length is 13 residues. The germline V gene encodes CDR1 MNHEY and CDR2 SVGAGI. Trimming pared 6 bases from V and 4 bases from J, leaving 12 bases between. The CDR3 loop is CASRGLSFYGYTF. CDR3 DNA: TGTGCCAGCAGGGGACTGTCCTTCTATGGCTACACCTTC.

This clone was seen once. The chain joins TRBV14 to TRBJ2-3, with 8 bases matching TRBD2. The J segment lost 0 bases and the V segment lost 3 bases, leaving 8 bases of the junction unmatched. Germline lookup yields CDR1 SGHDN and CDR2 FVKESK. The CDR3 is 17 residues long. The CDR3 is CASSQRGGRTSTDTQYF. The CDR3 region has the DNA TGTGCCAGCAGCCAGAGGGGCGGGAGGACTAGCACAGATACGCAGTATTTT.

This rearrangement joins TRBV10-3 to TRBJ2-6, with TRBD1 as a possible D gene (5 bases). This CDR3 has 15 residues. Germline V lookup: CDR1 ENHRY, CDR2 SYGVKD. V was pared by 6 bases and J by 0 bases, with 9 bases between. The CDR3 spells CAISQGLSGANVLTF. The DNA for the CDR3 is TGTGCCATCAGCCAGGGTCTCTCTGGGGCCAACGTCCTGACTTTC.

The chain has TRBV5-6 and TRBJ2-2, with D possibly matching TRBD2 (5 bases). The CDR3 is 12 amino acids. Trimming pared 4 bases from V and 9 bases from J, leaving 10 bases between. CDR1 SGHDT and CDR2 YYEEEE come from the germline V gene. The CDR3 coding sequence is TGTGCCAGCAGCCGGACTTTGAGGGAGCTGTTTTTT. Protein sequence: CASSRTLRELFF.

This chain links TRBV19 with TRBJ2-2; no definite D call. CDR3 length: 12 residues. CDR1 is LNHDA, CDR2 SQIVND, per germline (reference sequence). V was shortened by 5 bases and J by 6 bases, with 7 bases between the two germline ends. This CDR3 reads CASSFLSGELFF. The CDR3 DNA is TGTGCCAGTAGTTTTTTGTCCGGGGAGCTGTTTTTT. Variable domain in full (rest from reference TRBV19 and TRBJ2-2): DGGITQSPKYLFRKEGQNVTLSCEQNLNHDAMYWYRQDPGQGLRLIYYSQIVNDFQKGDIAEGYSVSREKKESFPLTVTSAQKNPTAFYLCASSFLSGELFFGEGSRLTVL.

The rearrangement uses TRBV6-1 and TRBJ1-3, with D unclear. V gave up 9 bases and J gave up 2 bases, with 14 bases separating them. CDR1 is MNHNS and CDR2 is SASEGT in the germline V gene. CDR3 length: 14 residues. This chain's CDR3 is CASNLLGAGNTIYF. The CDR3 nucleotides read TGTGCCAGTAACCTCCTGGGCGCTGGAAACACCATATATTTT.

In nucleotides, the CDR3 is TGTGCCAGTAGTTCCAGGACAGGGGGCACAGATACGCAGTATTTT. Amino acid sequence: CASSSRTGGTDTQYF. The chain recombines TRBV19 with TRBJ2-3; 9 bases are a match to TRBD1. The CDR3 loop spans 15 amino acids. Germline V gene lookup returns CDR1 LNHDA and CDR2 SQIVND (reference sequence). With 5 bases clipped from V and 1 base from J, the junction kept 4 bases outside the gene matches.

This clone was observed a single time. The chain recombines TRBV5-1 with TRBJ2-5, with D maybe TRBD2 (6 bases). Germline CDR1 reads SGHRS; CDR2 reads YFSETQ. V was shortened by 3 bases and J by 2 bases, with 11 bases between the two germline ends. The CDR3 length is 14 residues. The CDR3 region is CASSWGTYQETQYF. Here the CDR3 DNA reads TGCGCCAGCAGCTGGGGGACTTATCAAGAGACCCAGTACTTC.

The gene calls are TRBV19 and TRBJ2-5; 8 nucleotides agree with TRBD2. J gave up 2 bases and V 7 bases, and 9 bases lay outside the gene matches. Germline V gene sequence: CDR1 LNHDA, CDR2 SQIVND (reference sequence). This CDR3 has 15 amino acids. In DNA form, the CDR3 reads TGTGCCAGTACCCCGGCAGGACTAGCTCAAGAGACCCAGTACTTC. This codes for CASTPAGLAQETQYF.

This clone appeared a single time. This chain links TRBV7-2 with TRBJ1-2; perhaps TRBD1 as D (6 bases). The CDR3 extends over 16 amino acids. V lost 5 bases, J lost 2 bases, and 18 bases lay in between. From germline, CDR1 is SGHTA and CDR2 FQGNSA. CDR3 coding DNA: TGTGCCAGCAGCCCCCGAGGGGGATTCACCAACTATGGCTACACCTTC. It yields the protein CASSPRGGFTNYGYTF.

The V call is TRBV5-4, the J call TRBJ2-5, with 9 bases fitting TRBD2. CDR1 and CDR2 from the germline V gene are SGHNT and YYREEE (reference sequence). This CDR3 region has 16 residues. V gave up 4 bases and J gave up 2 bases; unmatched junction bases: 9. CDR3: CASSPGASGEQETQYF. The CDR3 bases are TGTGCCAGCAGCCCGGGGGCTAGCGGGGAGCAAGAGACCCAGTACTTC.

CDR3 coding DNA: TGTGCCACAGCTCCGGGGGGTGGAAACACCATATATTTT. Translating it yields CATAPGGGNTIYF. The J gene is TRBJ1-3, the V gene TRBV19; D might be TRBD1 (5 bases). This CDR3 region has 13 residues. Per germline, CDR1 LNHDA and CDR2 SQIVND (reference sequence). The V end was cut by 10 bases, the J end by 3 bases, with 13 bases between.